A single sample gave rise to the 2 T cell receptor beta chains below, sequenced in a study of blood T cells in healthy people across ages (dated by TCRdb to the mid-2010s). Libraries were prepared through 5' RACE. Instrument on record: Illumina HiSeq 2500. A second roughly 6 to 12 cycle PCR used a sample-barcoded 5' primer and a J-beta primer mix. TCRdb's own reprocessing of the public reads used fastp at Q25 and MiXCR and kept productive beta chains. Records with the same CDR3 protein are collapsed into one entry carrying the most frequent genes and DNA. The sample table lists roughly 1,100,000 distinct CDR3 sequences, under 30% of them with a count of one. The biggest ten clones account for approximately 0.7% of the sample. These same data were also listed under a study on T cells of mothers and their children.

The sequencing input was blood. The receptors here all came from a girl aged 2-10 years in good health.

The chain recombines TRBV6-6 with TRBJ2-5; D is unclear. V shed 7 bases and J shed 0 bases, with 18 bases lying between them. In germline, CDR1 is MNHNY, CDR2 SVGAGI (reference sequence). The CDR3 spans 16 residues. The CDR3 DNA sequence: TGTGCCAGCATTCCGGACGGCTCCCCGTACCAAGAGACCCAGTACTTC. Translation gives CASIPDGSPYQETQYF.

The chain carries TRBV7-2 and TRBJ2-7, with D possibly TRBD1 on 8 matching bases. Trimming shortened V by 1 base and J by 5 bases, and 15 bases separated the two germline ends. CDR3 length equals 15 residues. Germline loops: CDR1 SGHTA, CDR2 FQGNSA. CDR3 DNA: TGTGCCAGCAGCTTAGAATGGACAGGGAGGGACGAGCAGTACTTC. It encodes CASSLEWTGRDEQYF.